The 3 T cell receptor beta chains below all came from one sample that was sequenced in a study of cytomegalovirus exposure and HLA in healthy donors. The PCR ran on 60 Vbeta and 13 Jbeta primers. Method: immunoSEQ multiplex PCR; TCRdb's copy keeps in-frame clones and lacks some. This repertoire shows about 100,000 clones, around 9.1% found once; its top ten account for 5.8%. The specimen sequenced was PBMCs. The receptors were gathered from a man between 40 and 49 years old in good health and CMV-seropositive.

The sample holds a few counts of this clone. The DNA of the CDR3 is TGTGCCAGCAGCCCCCTGGTGGGGGCTTGGGGCTATGGCTACACCTTC. It is translated as CASSPLVGAWGYGYTF. The chain has TRBV11-2 and TRBJ1-2, with D tentatively TRBD1 (6 bases). Between the trimmed V and J ends, which lost 5 bases and 4 bases, there was a span of 20 bases. CDR1 is SGHAT, CDR2 FQNNGV, per germline. This CDR3 region has 16 residues.

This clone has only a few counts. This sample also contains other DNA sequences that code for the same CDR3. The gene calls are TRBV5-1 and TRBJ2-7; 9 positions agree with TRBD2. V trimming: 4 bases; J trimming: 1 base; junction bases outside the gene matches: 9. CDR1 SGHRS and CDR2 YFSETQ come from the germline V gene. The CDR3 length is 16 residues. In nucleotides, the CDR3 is TGCGCCAGCAGCCTCATGACTAGCGGCAAATCCTACGAGCAGTACTTC. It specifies CASSLMTSGKSYEQYF.

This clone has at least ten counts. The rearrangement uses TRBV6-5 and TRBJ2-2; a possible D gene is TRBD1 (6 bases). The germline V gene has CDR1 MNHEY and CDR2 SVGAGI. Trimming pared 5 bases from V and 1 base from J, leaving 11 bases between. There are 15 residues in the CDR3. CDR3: CASSVETGNTGELFF. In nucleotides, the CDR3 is TGTGCCAGCAGTGTCGAGACAGGGAACACCGGGGAGCTGTTTTTT.